This TCR beta chain was obtained from a study of cytomegalovirus exposure and HLA in healthy donors (dated by TCRdb to about 2017). In terms of the full investigation: An earlier analysis of roughly 630 of the donors reported 250 to 350 Gb of sequence data and 100 million to 130 million unique TCR beta sequences from 150 million to 200 million T cells. An early release covering roughly 640 HLA-typed donors comprised about 310 gigabases of sequencing data and about 90 million unique TCR sequences. Of the 350 to 400 genotyped donors, over 70% fell in the genetic ancestry cluster associated with self-reported Caucasian donors. The aim of the study was to test whether cataloging public T cell receptors could identify signatures of past pathogen exposure. The study profiled the T cell repertoires of hundreds of subjects by immunosequencing and related them to cytomegalovirus serostatus. Along with the roughly 700-subject first cohort, a separate validation cohort of 120 different subjects was used. To predict cytomegalovirus infection status, the study combined high-throughput TCR immunosequencing, statistical association of individual TCRs with disease status, and machine learning. In a later analysis, previously published TCR beta repertoires from 670 or so donors were re-analyzed and high-resolution HLA genotyping was added so that TCR occurrence patterns could be studied. Rather than drawing on any new phenotypic data, the later analysis identified candidate immune exposures from TCR beta sequences and the way those sequences occurred across donors. An earlier analysis of around 540 of the donors applied high-throughput TCR beta sequencing to assess whether each TCR beta V gene segment acted as functional or pseudogenic. Donor age, sex, ethnicity and CMV serostatus were compiled alongside the repertoire data. A later genetic analysis used genome-wide SNP genotypes for about 55% of the 666 donors, treating that subset as a discovery cohort. All discovery cohort repertoires had been generated using a single sequencing platform. Class I and class II HLA loci were covered by the typing at four-digit resolution. Typing coverage differed by locus: A, B, C, DRB1 and DQB1 were typed in about 620-630 donors, DQA1 in roughly 500, DPA1 in 600 to 610, and DPB1 in around 490. Because of strong linkage in the cohort, roughly five DR-DQ haplotypes were treated as single units for association and clustering. On average, around 230,000 unique TCR beta nucleotide sequences were sequenced per donor among 398 genotyped donors of the cohort, with around 19% of those sequences being non-productive. Results and caveats for the whole study, not just this receptor: A few of the identified cytomegalovirus-associated TCR beta chains were confirmed in vitro to be specific for cytomegalovirus antigens. In this cohort, only TCR beta chains were sequenced, and detectable features were limited by the absence of alpha or paired-chain data. A later analysis reported that several top co-occurrence clusters appeared linked to parvovirus B19, influenza, CMV and Epstein-Barr virus. The earlier analysis of nearly 600 of the donors excluded roughly 17 rarely observed V segments, including chromosome 9 orphons, because counts were too low. According to a later analysis, most CMV-associated TCR beta chains appeared to be HLA-restricted, and the HLA associations seemed to be driven largely by CMV exposure. At a false discovery rate of 0.05, a later analysis linked under 20,000 TCR beta sequences to specific HLA alleles. The presence/absence analyses assumed that sequencing depth was roughly uniform across donors, and that assumption may not be true. Because HLA typing was unavailable for some donors at each locus, only the typed subset was used in association tests. In a later analysis, HLA-associated TCR beta chains showed more clonal expansion and lower generation probabilities than non-associated chains that were equally common. Most TCR sequences were observed very rarely across donors, whereas some public TCRs were present in many individuals. An association between a missense DCLRE1C variant and V-gene and J-gene trimming of TCR beta chains was found in a later genetic analysis and replicated in an independent cohort. In the study, roughly 160 TCR beta chains were listed as associated with cytomegalovirus. In an earlier analysis of 587 of the donors, most TCR beta V segments appeared in productive rearrangements about 90% or about 30% of the time, broadly matching IMGT annotations. A further reported finding was that TCR beta sequences accurately predicted the HLA-A and HLA-B alleles for most subjects in the first cohort. According to the authors, the approach could potentially be generalized to other disease states and immunological phenotypes. Strong co-occurrence of HLA alleles, especially DR and DQ, made assigning TCR associations to individual alleles difficult. A cluster of highly shared sequence variants was judged likely to be a technical artifact of the sequencing pipeline. According to a later genetic analysis, donors in an Asian-associated ancestry cluster had fewer N-insertions in productive TCRs than the roughly 670-donor mean. Linkage disequilibrium might explain the correlated functional status among segregating V segments, but an unknown experimental factor could not be ruled out. The only immune exposure information available for the cohort was CMV serostatus. According to a later analysis, TCR association rates differed among HLA loci, with DRB1 alleles showing the most associated TCRs and HLA-C alleles showing the fewest. Because the 87-base-pair reads could not distinguish some IMGT-functional V segments, including TRBV6-2 and TRBV6-3, those segments were excluded. Cytomegalovirus status was reported to be diagnosed by the classifier with high specificity and sensitivity in both the original and validation cohorts.

This clone was recorded only once. Its antigen is currently not known. The input lacks base qualities; no much larger clone sits a single base away. Taken from cysteine to phenylalanine, the CDR3 has 15 residues. CDR3 DNA only is kept here, 45 bases in frame from base 1. V trim: 3 bases; J trim: 6 bases; unmatched bases: 8. The germline V gene provides CDR1 SGHRS and CDR2 YFSETQ. The cohort comprised 670 or so healthy bone marrow donors. All cohort members were sampled while nominally healthy, although unrecorded immune exposures were likely present. The donor tested CMV seronegative and was one of the 352 seronegative cohort members. Every donor gave a peripheral blood sample, and the peripheral blood mononuclear cells from that sample were used for TCR beta sequencing. The Qiagen DNeasy Blood Extraction Kit was used to extract genomic DNA from the blood cell samples. The library came from the immunoSEQ multiplex PCR assay. The multiplex PCR relied on a mix of 60 forward primers for TCR Vbeta segments and 13 reverse primers for TCR Jbeta segments. The CDR3 region of rearranged TCR beta genes was amplified from genomic DNA by a multiplex PCR assay. On the Illumina HiSeq System, the amplified TCR beta libraries were sequenced as 87-base-pair reads. In the authors' own workflow: In a later analysis, tens of millions of unique TCR beta chains were counted across the approximately 620 repertoires, and around 10 million of these chains were shared by at least two donors. Raw reads were error-corrected and collapsed into unique sequences by a nearest-neighbor algorithm in which closely related sequences were merged to remove PCR and sequencing errors. V, D and J gene segments were assigned by aligning CDR3 sequences to IMGT reference sequences. For a sequence to be retained, a match of at least six nucleotides to both a V gene segment and a J gene segment was required. Rearrangements were classified as productive when the CDR3 lacked stop codons and remained in frame with V and J, and all other rearrangements were classified as non-productive. CDR3 was defined by IMGT convention, running from the second conserved V-encoded cysteine to the conserved J-encoded phenylalanine. The earlier analysis of more than 450 of the donors excluded sequences that lacked an unambiguous match to a single V gene segment. In an earlier analysis of more than 500 of the donors, a V segment was called functional when productive rearrangements were above 56.7%, and segregating when the standard deviation between donors exceeded 5%. A statistical classification framework was developed to diagnose cytomegalovirus status using the catalog of TCR beta chain sequences. In a later analysis, TCR nucleotide sequences were compared against IMGT/GENE-DB human TR gene sequences so that V and J genes could be assigned. The TCRdist pipeline was used in a later analysis to assign CDR3 sequences and most-parsimonious VDJ recombination scenarios. In a later analysis, each TCR beta chain was defined by its CDR3 amino acid sequence together with its V-gene family, and reads without a unique V-gene family were excluded. A later analysis removed 592 highly shared, low-generation-probability nucleotide sequences to deal with suspected cross-contamination and a sequencing artifact. For each public chain, a later analysis derived a clonal expansion index from normalized ranks of inferred template counts within each repertoire. Generation probabilities in a later analysis came from a VDJ recombination model fitted to out-of-frame rearrangements, and those results were checked against IGoR. A later analysis scored TCR-TCR, TCR-HLA and TCR-CMV co-occurrence with hypergeometric tests, applying a repertoire-size bias correction to TCR pairs. In a later analysis, false discovery rates were estimated by permuting HLA or CMV assignments 20 times. A later analysis grouped co-occurring TCRs with DBSCAN, adding TCRdist sequence similarity when clustering within HLA-allele-positive subsets. Repertoires with fewer than 30,000 or more than 120,000 public chains, plus five repertoires with anomalous nucleotide sharing, were excluded from co-occurrence clustering. In its TCRdb copy, this immuneACCESS table keeps in-frame sequences only and misses some clones. Where compared with another copy, unresolved V genes explain less than half of these, and the others have no known cause. V and J calls and clone size are those listed in that table; D and trimming were worked out from the DNA. Present in this sample are about 200,000 clones, just over 75% of which were seen just once. Of the sample, 1.9% falls within the top ten clones.

This receptor was taken from a young man in good health and CMV-seronegative. This sequence uses TRBV5-1 and TRBJ2-5; TRBD1 aligns with 10 central bases. Sequencing was performed on PBMCs. CDR3 reads: CASSSTTGGWKTQYF. The sequenced DNA: TGCGCCAGCAGCTCCACGACAGGGGGCTGGAAGACCCAGTACTTC.